This entry concerns a single T cell receptor beta chain. The antigen is unknown. Other DNA sequences in the sample encode the same CDR3. This specimen comes from a study of T cell responses to AZD1222 COVID-19 vaccine. Study-wide points: Of spike-specific TCRs, nearly half reportedly target regions left unmutated in variants. Seropositivity was recorded at baseline in only 6 or 7 AZD1222 recipients. Dominant at 160-218 and 743-854, vaccine-associated CD4 TCRs also spanned spike. Clonal diversity was possibly underestimated, and white British individuals and females predominated among donors.

Looked up from germline, CDR1 is SEHNR and CDR2 is FQNEAQ (reference sequence). The CDR3 length is 12 residues. Deletions cut 1 base from V and 5 bases from J, with 5 bases between. Measured with immunoSEQ multiplex PCR; TCRdb has only the in-frame clones, and not every one. The table has around 140,000 clones, around nine tenths seen once. The receptor comes from an adult who received the AZD1222 COVID-19 vaccine. J is TRBJ1-2 and V is TRBV7-9; D remains ambiguous. Sequences were derived from peripheral blood, sampled 28 days after the second AZD1222 dose. The CDR3 DNA is TGTGCCAGCAGCTTAGGAGGGTATGGCTACACCTTC. As protein: CASSLGGYGYTF.